Listed below are T cell receptor beta chains from one sample, sequenced in a study of blood T cell repertoires in COVID-19. Only in-frame clones appear in the TCRdb table, and some are missing; sequencing was by immunoSEQ multiplex PCR. The data hold 120,000 to 150,000 clones, with about nine tenths observed a single time. Sample: peripheral blood. These receptors were taken from a woman in her fifties or sixties with acute or convalescent COVID-19. The conserved cysteine and the conserved F or W are not part of the CDR3 here. Each record gives: J gene, V gene, CDR3 protein.

TRBJ1-2	TRBV11-2	ASSPTPGDRGPYGYT
TRBJ2-7	TRBV6-1	ASSEFGGQLNEQY
TRBJ1-4	TRBV28	ASSLGAGEKLF
TRBJ1-5	TRBV19	ATNPRGQFNQPQH
TRBJ1-2	TRBV19	ASSISTDYGYT
TRBJ2-7	TRBV6-5	ASHRGTGNEQY
TRBJ2-7	TRBV4-1	ASSHSGGIDEQY
TRBJ1-2	TRBV6-1	ASSDTPGAQYGYT
TRBJ1-1	TRBV29-1	SPTELNTEAF
TRBJ2-3	TRBV7-6	ASSLGLAGFTDTQY
TRBJ1-1	TRBV4-1	ASSQGQNTEAF
TRBJ2-7	TRBV19	ASRRQGVPYEQY
TRBJ1-4	TRBV5-1	ASSPALGQGFEKLF
TRBJ1-1	TRBV29-1	SVERGWDTEAF
TRBJ2-7	TRBV19	ASSTLYRGGEQY
TRBJ2-3	TRBV5-1	ASKGTPKGSTDTQY
TRBJ2-7	TRBV14	ASSPFTGGGDEQY
TRBJ1-1	TRBV6-5	ASARDLNTEAF
TRBJ1-4	TRBV10-2	ASSADSSTNEKLF
TRBJ2-4	TRBV13	ASSLGGGAKNIQY
TRBJ2-3	TRBV5-1	ASSLGRTGGRNTQY
TRBJ1-1	TRBV3-1/TRBV3-2	ASSHLRGGTEAF
TRBJ2-3	TRBV5-1	ASSLEASGGLNTQY
TRBJ1-1	TRBV6-5	ASRFRGVAEAF
TRBJ2-7	TRBV19	ASSIGGGSYEQY
TRBJ2-7	TRBV12-3/TRBV12-4	ASSLVSSYEQY
TRBJ2-7	TRBV5-1	ASRVTSGIYEQY
TRBJ1-5	TRBV5-6	ASSLAHGTGVVQPQH
TRBJ2-1	TRBV13	ASSLRTSGGAKNEQF
TRBJ2-7	TRBV6-5	ASSYSDRPPGEQY
TRBJ2-7	TRBV5-4	ASSFLQGPFAEQY
TRBJ1-2	TRBV27	ASSTGTGFGYT
TRBJ2-5	TRBV7-3	ASSSQGTYQETQY
TRBJ2-7	TRBV5-1	ASSAPSREQY
TRBJ2-7	TRBV6-5	ASSYSTRGFHEQY
TRBJ2-1	TRBV7-9	ASSPRLAGDFDEQF
TRBJ1-1	TRBV6-5	ARQENTEAF
TRBJ2-2	TRBV23-1	ASSQRTSRNTGELF
TRBJ2-3	TRBV24-1	ATSDLSQGVRTDTQY
TRBJ1-2	TRBV10-3	ATTLTENYGYT